This T cell receptor (beta chain) was documented in a study of blood T cell repertoires in COVID-19. Across the whole study: Some COVID-19 samples were acute and others convalescent; all came from the United States, Italy and Spain.

Measured with immunoSEQ multiplex PCR; TCRdb has only the in-frame clones, and not every one. Of some 500,000 clones in the sample, less than 90% were seen once. CDR3 length equals 14 residues. The trim removed 2 bases at V and 7 bases at J, leaving 3 bases unmatched. Germline lookup yields CDR1 PRHDT and CDR2 FYEKMQ (reference sequence). This clone was seen just once. This chain links TRBV13 with TRBJ2-3, with 10 nucleotides matching TRBD2. Sequencing input: peripheral blood. This TCR was sampled from a woman aged 50 to 65 with COVID-19, enrolled during active disease. CDR3 coding DNA: TGTGCCAGCAGCTTAACTAGCGGGGACTATACGCAGTATTTT. It encodes CASSLTSGDYTQYF.